This TCR beta chain was sequenced for a study of CD8 T cells in Susac syndrome. Germline V gene data show CDR1 as KGHDR and CDR2 as SFDVKD. The V and J ends lost 3 bases and 6 bases, in that order; junction bases with no gene match: 5. The CDR3 totals 15 residues. Random-hexamer reverse transcription was applied to roughly 0.5 to 1 ug RNA. Using its own MiXCR run on the immunoSEQ multiplex PCR reads, TCRdb lists one record per CDR3 protein. This sample has approximately 120,000 distinct CDR3 sequences, with over 85% found just once. The V call is TRBV24-1, the J call TRBJ2-2; the match to TRBD1 covers 8 bases. The sequence was obtained from a human donor with multiple sclerosis. Sample: CD8+ T cells from PBMCs. The CDR3 nucleotides read TGTGCCACCAGTGATGTTACAGGGGGACCCGGGGAGCTGTTTTTT. It translates to CATSDVTGGPGELFF.